These 29 T cell receptor beta chains were all obtained from the same sample, sequenced in a study of response to subunit inactivated influenza vaccine. From the RT-PCR reads, TCRdb called clonotypes with MiXCR, one entry per CDR3 protein. The sample carries about 190,000 distinct CDR3 sequences, roughly 14% recorded once. The starting material was CD8+ T cells sorted from PBMCs, obtained around 5 days after vaccination. These receptors were obtained from a man between 45 and 60 years old who received an inactivated influenza vaccine.

The J gene is TRBJ2-5, the V gene TRBV7-9; TRBD2 matches at 14 bases. This CDR3 has 16 residues. Germline CDR1 SEHNR, CDR2 FQNEAQ (reference sequence). The V segment lost 4 bases and the J segment 1 base; nucleotides outside the gene matches: 2. Here the CDR3 DNA reads TGTGCCAGCAGCTCGACTAGCGGGGGGGTCCAAGAGACCCAGTACTTC. Its protein is CASSSTSGGVQETQYF.

This clonotype was picked up a small number of times. V gene TRBV7-9 combines with J gene TRBJ2-7; perhaps TRBD2 as D (6 bases). CDR1 and CDR2 from the germline V gene are SEHNR and FQNEAQ (reference sequence). The V gene lost 5 bases and the J gene lost 5 bases, with 13 bases spanning the gap. The CDR3 runs 13 residues. CDR3 DNA: TGTGCCAGCAGCGCCTACCCGGGAGACGAGCAGTACTTC. Residues: CASSAYPGDEQYF. Full variable domain (rest looked up from reference TRBV7-9 and TRBJ2-7): DTGVSQNPRHKITKRGQNVTFRCDPISEHNRLYWYRQTLGQGPEFLTYFQNEAQLEKSRLLSDRFSAERPKGSFSTLEIQRTEQGDSAMYLCASSAYPGDEQYFGPGTRLTVT.

The J gene is TRBJ2-2, the V gene TRBV6-1; TRBD2 matches 7 bases. Germline CDR1 MNHNS, CDR2 SASEGT. This CDR3 has 14 amino acids. V dropped 6 bases and J dropped 5; count of bases not matched to a gene: 6. CDR3 amino acids: CASSFSSGTGELFF. As DNA, the CDR3 is TGTGCCAGCAGCTTTAGTAGCGGGACCGGGGAGCTGTTTTTT.

This clonotype was counted ten times or more. The rearrangement joins TRBV10-3 to TRBJ1-1; possible D gene TRBD1, 5 bases. The CDR3 has 15 amino acids. The V gene's germline CDR1 is ENHRY and CDR2 SYGVKD. Trimming took off 0 bases at V and 4 bases at J, with 12 bases between the two ends. The CDR3 here is CAISESGGSGTEAFF. CDR3 bases: TGTGCCATCAGTGAGTCCGGGGGATCAGGCACTGAAGCTTTCTTT.

The chain couples TRBV20-1 to TRBJ2-2; weak D call: TRBD1 (6 bases). Germline CDR1 DFQATT, CDR2 SNEGSKA (reference sequence). The germline V and J ends were trimmed by 7 bases and 4 bases, with 22 bases remaining between them. The CDR3 has 16 residues. CDR3 sequence: CSVRGWGQGSTGELFF. DNA for the CDR3: TGCAGTGTTAGGGGGTGGGGTCAGGGCTCCACCGGGGAGCTGTTTTTT.

This clonotype occurred a few times. V is TRBV12-3 or TRBV12-4 and J is TRBJ2-1, with D perhaps matching TRBD2 (6 bases). The CDR3 covers 14 residues. Trimming pared 5 bases from V and 4 bases from J, leaving 12 bases between. The CDR3 DNA follows: TGTGCCAGCAGTCGGAGCGGGCCATACAATGAGCAGTTCTTC. Its translation is CASSRSGPYNEQFF.

The rearrangement links TRBV25-1 to TRBJ2-1, with TRBD2 identical over 7 bases. The length of the CDR3 is 14 residues. The V segment lost 4 bases and the J segment 4 bases; nucleotides outside the gene matches: 4. CDR1 is MGHDK, CDR2 SYGVNS, per germline. In nucleotides, the CDR3 is TGTGCCAGCAGTGGTGCGGGGGTATACAATGAGCAGTTCTTC. Amino acid sequence: CASSGAGVYNEQFF.

This chain uses TRBV11-2 with TRBJ2-7, with D possibly TRBD1 on 6 matching bases. Germline-derived CDR1 and CDR2 are SGHAT and FQNNGV. V lost 8 bases, J lost 0 bases, and 20 bases lay in between. The CDR3 length is 16 residues. The CDR3 region has the DNA TGTGCCAGCCTTAGTGGGGGCTCCTCCCCCTCCTACGAGCAGTACTTC. It translates to CASLSGGSSPSYEQYF.

This chain links TRBV30 with TRBJ2-7; no clear D gene. This CDR3 has 13 residues. The V gene's germline CDR1 is GTSNPN and CDR2 SVGIG (reference sequence). The ends were cut back, 1 base at V and 0 bases at J, with 7 bases in the middle. The CDR3 coding sequence is TGTGCCTGGAGTGATGGGAACTCCTACGAGCAGTACTTC. As protein: CAWSDGNSYEQYF. The full variable domain, rest sourced from reference TRBV30 and TRBJ2-7, is SQTIHQWPATLVQPVGSPLSLECTVEGTSNPNLYWYRQAAGRGLQLLFYSVGIGQISSEVPQNLSASRPQDRQFILSSKKLLLSDSGFYLCAWSDGNSYEQYFGPGTRLTVT.

This clonotype was recorded a few times. The chain employs TRBV6-5 and TRBJ2-5; D is ambiguous. V was cut by 6 bases and J by 5 bases, with 7 bases left in between. Per the germline V gene, CDR1 is MNHEY and CDR2 is SVGAGI. This CDR3 comprises 11 residues. The CDR3 sequence is CASRSWETQYF. CDR3 bases: TGTGCCAGCAGGTCATGGGAGACCCAGTACTTC.

V is TRBV7-9 and J is TRBJ1-2, with 8 bases that match TRBD1. Per germline, CDR1 SEHNR and CDR2 FQNEAQ (reference sequence). The CDR3 runs to 15 residues. V shed 1 base and J 3 bases; nucleotides not matched to a gene: 4. The CDR3 coding sequence is TGTGCCAGCAGCTTAGGACAGGGGAGCGACTATGGCTACACCTTC. Protein product: CASSLGQGSDYGYTF.

This clonotype was detected only a few times. This rearrangement joins TRBV14 to TRBJ2-5; D gene unclear. Per the germline V gene, CDR1 is SGHDN and CDR2 is FVKESK. With 3 bases removed from V and 1 base from J, the gap between germline ends came to 9 bases. The CDR3 length is 14 residues. This chain's CDR3 is CASSHTTGQETQYF. The DNA of the CDR3 is TGTGCCAGCAGCCACACCACGGGCCAAGAGACCCAGTACTTC.

The chain carries TRBV7-2 and TRBJ2-1; D is unclear. CDR3 length: 15 amino acids. Germline V lookup: CDR1 SGHTA, CDR2 FQGNSA. V was shortened by 2 bases and J by 6 bases, with 14 bases between the two germline ends. CDR3 nucleotide sequence: TGTGCCAGCAGCTTATGGCCTGGGTTCCCCAATGAGCAGTTCTTC. Its protein product is CASSLWPGFPNEQFF.

V and J are TRBV7-9 and TRBJ2-3, with D possibly TRBD2 on 6 matching bases. Per germline, CDR1 SEHNR and CDR2 FQNEAQ (reference sequence). The germline V and J ends were trimmed by 4 bases and 11 bases, with 13 bases remaining between them. The CDR3 totals 12 residues. CDR3 region: CASSSLGEEQYF. The DNA for the CDR3 is TGTGCCAGCAGCTCTTTAGGGGAGGAGCAGTATTTT.

This clonotype was detected only a few times. The chain is built from TRBV5-8 and TRBJ1-2; D gene ambiguous. The CDR3 sequence is 16 residues long. CDR1 SGHTS and CDR2 YDEGEE come from the germline V gene. The ends were cut back, 0 bases at V and 0 bases at J, with 12 bases in the middle. CDR3 residues: CASSLAETPANYGYTF. The CDR3 DNA follows: TGTGCCAGCAGCTTGGCGGAGACGCCAGCTAACTATGGCTACACCTTC.

The sample holds a few counts of this clonotype. The chain recombines TRBV27 with TRBJ2-3; a weak D match, TRBD2 (6 bases). The CDR3 has 14 residues. Deletions cut 8 bases from V and 2 bases from J, with 14 bases between. Looked up from germline, CDR1 is MNHEY and CDR2 is SMNVEV (reference sequence). CDR3 amino acids: CASCPGRITDTQYF. The DNA of the CDR3 is TGTGCCAGCTGCCCAGGGAGGATCACAGATACGCAGTATTTT.

This clonotype was picked up many times. V and J are TRBV6-5 and TRBJ1-2; D gene unclear. Trimming shortened V by 0 bases and J by 3 bases, and 11 bases separated the two germline ends. CDR1 and CDR2 from the germline V gene are MNHEY and SVGAGI. The CDR3 has 15 residues. The CDR3 nucleotides are TGTGCCAGCAGTTACTCAGGCGACGGGGACTATGGCTACACCTTC. Its protein is CASSYSGDGDYGYTF.

The chain joins TRBV7-9 to TRBJ2-1, with D perhaps assigned TRBD1 or TRBD2 (6 bases each). The CDR3 runs to 16 residues. CDR1 is SEHNR and CDR2 is FQNEAQ in the germline V gene (reference sequence). V was pared by 4 bases and J by 8 bases, with 21 bases between. The CDR3 sequence: CASSSSRGEQPHEQFF. The CDR3, as DNA: TGTGCCAGCAGCTCCTCAAGGGGGGAACAGCCTCATGAGCAGTTCTTC.

This chain joins TRBV7-9 and TRBJ2-1, with D maybe TRBD2 (7 bases). Germline CDR1 is SEHNR and CDR2 is FQNEAQ (reference sequence). V gave up 5 bases and J gave up 2 bases, with 13 bases separating them. The CDR3 extends over 15 amino acids. The CDR3 DNA sequence: TGTGCCAGCAGCATAGGGGGGGGAGCCTACAATGAGCAGTTCTTC. It translates to CASSIGGGAYNEQFF.

This clonotype appeared a few times. The rearrangement links TRBV13 to TRBJ2-1; D possibly corresponds to TRBD1 (5 bases). V lost 3 bases and J 7 bases, leaving 13 bases between the germline ends. Germline V gene sequence: CDR1 PRHDT, CDR2 FYEKMQ (reference sequence). This CDR3 region has 14 residues. CDR3 amino acids: CASSLGQGLNEQFF. The CDR3 DNA reads as TGTGCCAGCAGCTTGGGTCAGGGTTTGAATGAGCAGTTCTTC.

Only a few counts were recorded for this clonotype. CDR3 region: CATREGATSSYEQYF. As DNA, the CDR3 is TGTGCCACCAGGGAAGGGGCCACGTCGTCCTACGAGCAGTACTTC. This chain uses TRBV15 with TRBJ2-7, with a weak D call TRBD1 (5 bases). The length of the CDR3 is 15 residues. Between the trimmed V and J ends, which lost 6 bases and 1 base, there was a span of 16 bases. The V gene's germline CDR1 is LNHNV and CDR2 YYDKDF (reference sequence).

The rearrangement links TRBV12-3 or TRBV12-4 to TRBJ2-7; weak D call: TRBD1 (5 bases). V was trimmed by 5 bases and J by 3 bases, leaving 17 bases between them. The CDR3 contains 15 residues. The CDR3 coding sequence is TGTGCCAGCAGTGACGACAGATCGCCGTACTACGAGCAGTACTTC. Translating gives CASSDDRSPYYEQYF.

This clonotype was counted a few times. The chain links TRBV7-9 to TRBJ2-1, with D tentatively TRBD1 (6 bases). Trimming shortened V by 5 bases and J by 6 bases, and 11 bases separated the two germline ends. From germline, CDR1 is SEHNR and CDR2 FQNEAQ (reference sequence). This CDR3 has 13 residues. The CDR3 DNA follows: TGTGCCAGCAGCGAGGGACAAGTCAATGAGCAGTTCTTC. Amino acid sequence: CASSEGQVNEQFF.

V is TRBV6-5 and J is TRBJ2-5, with 11 nucleotides matching TRBD2. Trimming took 2 bases from V and 2 from J; bases not matched to a gene: 4. In germline, CDR1 is MNHEY, CDR2 SVGAGI. This CDR3 region has 16 residues. The CDR3 bases are TGTGCCAGCAGTTACACCGGGACTAGCGGTCAAGAGACCCAGTACTTC. Translated: CASSYTGTSGQETQYF.

This clonotype was counted only a few times. The CDR3 loop reads CASSITGPNQPQHF. CDR3 coding DNA: TGTGCCAGTAGTATAACAGGGCCCAATCAGCCCCAGCATTTT. This chain joins TRBV19 and TRBJ1-5; weak D call: TRBD1 (6 bases). Germline lookup yields CDR1 LNHDA and CDR2 SQIVND (reference sequence). V was pared by 2 bases and J by 3 bases, with 8 bases between. The CDR3 sequence is 14 residues long.

This clonotype was counted between two and nine times. The chain has TRBV20-1 and TRBJ1-5; a weak D match, TRBD1 (6 bases). The V gene lost 7 bases and the J gene lost 6 bases, with 16 bases spanning the gap. This CDR3 is built from 13 residues. CDR1 and CDR2 (germline): DFQATT, SNEGSKA (reference sequence). In nucleotides, the CDR3 is TGCAGTGTCGAAGAGGGGGTGGCTCAGCCCCAGCATTTT. Its protein product is CSVEEGVAQPQHF.

This clonotype was picked up a small number of times. V usage is TRBV7-8 and J usage is TRBJ2-5; D is uncertain. Germline loops: CDR1 SGHVS, CDR2 FQNEAQ. V was trimmed by 4 bases and J by 2 bases, leaving 14 bases between them. The CDR3 spans 15 residues. CDR3 protein: CASSSGPVGQETQYF. The CDR3 DNA reads TGTGCCAGCAGCTCAGGCCCGGTTGGGCAAGAGACCCAGTACTTC.

The CDR3 nucleotides read TGCGCCAGCAGCCGGGGCGGGAGGGCGAGGGAGACCCAGTACTTC. It yields the protein CASSRGGRARETQYF. The rearrangement uses TRBV4-3 and TRBJ2-5; 9 bases align to TRBD2. The length of the CDR3 is 15 residues. Looked up from germline, CDR1 is LGHNA and CDR2 is YSLEER. Trimming at V came to 4 bases and at J to 5 bases, leaving 8 bases not matched to a gene.

This clonotype was counted only a few times. The J gene is TRBJ2-1, the V gene TRBV27, with D hard to call. V was cut by 0 bases and J by 4 bases, with 7 bases left in between. The CDR3 is 14 residues long. Germline V gene data show CDR1 as MNHEY and CDR2 as SMNVEV (reference sequence). CDR3 nucleotides: TGTGCCAGCAGTTTATCCCTTACGTACAATGAGCAGTTCTTC. Protein product: CASSLSLTYNEQFF.